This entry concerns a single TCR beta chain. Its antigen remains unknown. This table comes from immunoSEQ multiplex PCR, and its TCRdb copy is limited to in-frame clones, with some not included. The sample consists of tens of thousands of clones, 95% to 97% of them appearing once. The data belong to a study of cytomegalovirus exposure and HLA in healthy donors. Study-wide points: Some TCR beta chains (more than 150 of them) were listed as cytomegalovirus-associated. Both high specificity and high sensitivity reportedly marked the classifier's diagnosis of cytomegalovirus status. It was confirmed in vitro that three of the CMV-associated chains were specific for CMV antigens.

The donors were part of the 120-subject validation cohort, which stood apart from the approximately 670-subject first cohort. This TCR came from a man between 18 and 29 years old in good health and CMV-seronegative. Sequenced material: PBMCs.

The DNA for the CDR3 is TGTGCCAGCAGTCAGGCTTACAGGGGGGGCACTGAAGCTTTCTTT. It specifies CASSQAYRGGTEAFF. The rearrangement links TRBV6-6 to TRBJ1-1; 8 bases line up with TRBD1. Germline loops: CDR1 MNHNY, CDR2 SVGAGI (reference sequence). This CDR3 has 15 residues. V shed 5 bases and J 4 bases; nucleotides not matched to a gene: 9.